These T cell receptor beta chains were read from a single sample in a study of technical replicates of blood from a handful of donors. Sequencing was performed with immunoSEQ multiplex PCR; in TCRdb, only in-frame clones are kept and a portion is missing. The data hold tens of thousands of clones, with 90% to 97% observed a single time. Sequences were obtained from T cells isolated from PBMCs. The receptors shown here come from a human donor in good health. Each CDR3 is given with its conserved first and last residue. D genes are given only for firm matches. The size field is filled for only some rows; it gives once, few, many or a size class.

j_gene: TRBJ1-5
v_gene: TRBV6-1
d_gene: NA
abundance: NA
len: 13
CDR3nt: TGTGCCAGCAGTACAGGGTACTGGCAGCCCCAGCATTTT
CDR3aa: CASSTGYWQPQHF

j_gene: TRBJ2-7
v_gene: TRBV7-3
d_gene: NA
abundance: NA
len: 13
CDR3nt: TGTGCCAGCAGCTTAGGGGAGCTCTACGAGCAGTACTTC
CDR3aa: CASSLGELYEQYF

j_gene: TRBJ2-1
v_gene: TRBV7-9
d_gene: TRBD1
abundance: NA
len: 15
CDR3nt: TGTGCCAGCAGCAATCCGGGACAGACGGTCGATGAGCAGTTCTTC
CDR3aa: CASSNPGQTVDEQFF

j_gene: TRBJ2-1
v_gene: TRBV10-3
d_gene: NA
abundance: NA
len: 14
CDR3nt: TGTGCCATCACACAAGGACAGACCCACAATGAGCAGTTCTTC
CDR3aa: CAITQGQTHNEQFF

j_gene: TRBJ1-5
v_gene: TRBV28
d_gene: TRBD1
abundance: NA
len: 15
CDR3nt: TGTGCCAGCAGTCCACCGGGGGACAGCTATCAGCCCCAGCATTTT
CDR3aa: CASSPPGDSYQPQHF

j_gene: TRBJ1-4
v_gene: TRBV28
d_gene: NA
abundance: NA
len: 14
CDR3nt: TGTGCCAGCAGTTTACAGGGGTTCCGTGAAAAACTGTTTTTT
CDR3aa: CASSLQGFREKLFF

j_gene: TRBJ2-7
v_gene: TRBV7-9
d_gene: TRBD2
abundance: few
len: 15
CDR3nt: TGTGCCAGCAGTCAAACTAGCGGGAGACTGTACGAGCAGTACTTC
CDR3aa: CASSQTSGRLYEQYF

j_gene: TRBJ1-2
v_gene: TRBV10-3
d_gene: NA
abundance: NA
len: 12
CDR3nt: TGTGCCAGCAAAACACAGGGACGGGGCTACACCTTC
CDR3aa: CASKTQGRGYTF

j_gene: TRBJ1-4
v_gene: TRBV20-1
d_gene: TRBD1
abundance: NA
len: 11
CDR3nt: TGCAGTGCAAACAGGGGCTTAGAACTGTTTTTT
CDR3aa: CSANRGLELFF

j_gene: TRBJ2-3
v_gene: TRBV7-3
d_gene: NA
abundance: few
len: 15
CDR3nt: TGTGCCAGCAGCTCCATAGGGGCAACCACAGATACGCAGTATTTT
CDR3aa: CASSSIGATTDTQYF

j_gene: TRBJ1-5
v_gene: TRBV19
d_gene: TRBD1
abundance: NA
len: 13
CDR3nt: TGTGCCACCGGACAGGGGGCTAAGCAGCCCCAGCATTTT
CDR3aa: CATGQGAKQPQHF

j_gene: TRBJ1-1
v_gene: TRBV4-3
d_gene: NA
abundance: few
len: 18
CDR3nt: TGCGCCAGCAGCCACGCGCCGGTTTTTCGGGGGAAGAACACTGAAGCTTTCTTT
CDR3aa: CASSHAPVFRGKNTEAFF

j_gene: TRBJ2-1
v_gene: TRBV10-2
d_gene: NA
abundance: NA
len: 12
CDR3nt: TGCGCCAGCAGTGACAGGGACAATGAGCAGTTCTTC
CDR3aa: CASSDRDNEQFF

j_gene: TRBJ2-5
v_gene: TRBV19
d_gene: NA
abundance: NA
len: 15
CDR3nt: TGTGCCAGTAGTATTGGGGTCCTCGGAGGAGAGACCCAGTACTTC
CDR3aa: CASSIGVLGGETQYF

j_gene: TRBJ1-4
v_gene: TRBV18
d_gene: NA
abundance: NA
len: 15
CDR3nt: TGTGCCAGCTCACCTCTCCAGGGTTCTAATGAAAAACTGTTTTTT
CDR3aa: CASSPLQGSNEKLFF

j_gene: TRBJ2-5
v_gene: TRBV4-2
d_gene: TRBD2
abundance: NA
len: 18
CDR3nt: TGTGCCAGCAGCCAAGAGGTCGGACTAGCGGGCTATGGGGAGACCCAGTACTTC
CDR3aa: CASSQEVGLAGYGETQYF

j_gene: TRBJ1-4
v_gene: TRBV6-1
d_gene: TRBD1
abundance: NA
len: 15
CDR3nt: TGTGCCAGCAGTGAATCGGCAGGGGGCAATGAAAAACTGTTTTTT
CDR3aa: CASSESAGGNEKLFF

j_gene: TRBJ2-5
v_gene: TRBV7-8
d_gene: NA
abundance: NA
len: 14
CDR3nt: TGTGCCAGCAGCTCCTTCGGAGCTTTGGAGACCCAGTACTTC
CDR3aa: CASSSFGALETQYF

j_gene: TRBJ1-4
v_gene: TRBV13
d_gene: TRBD1
abundance: NA
len: 16
CDR3nt: TGTGCCAGCAGCTTCCTGGGACAGGGAACTAATGAAAAACTGTTTTTT
CDR3aa: CASSFLGQGTNEKLFF

j_gene: TRBJ2-7
v_gene: TRBV27
d_gene: TRBD2
abundance: NA
len: 16
CDR3nt: TGTGCCAGCAGTCCTGGACTAGTTAGCCTTAGCTACGAGCAGTACTTC
CDR3aa: CASSPGLVSLSYEQYF

j_gene: TRBJ2-7
v_gene: TRBV10-2
d_gene: TRBD1
abundance: NA
len: 13
CDR3nt: TGCGCCAGCACAGGGGACAGGGGCTACGAGCAGTACTTC
CDR3aa: CASTGDRGYEQYF

j_gene: TRBJ2-1
v_gene: TRBV13
d_gene: NA
abundance: NA
len: 12
CDR3nt: TGTGCCAGCAGCTCCCGAGGCAATGAGCAGTTCTTC
CDR3aa: CASSSRGNEQFF

j_gene: TRBJ2-7
v_gene: TRBV28
d_gene: NA
abundance: NA
len: 11
CDR3nt: TGTGCCAGCGGGAGGCCCTACGAGCAGTACTTC
CDR3aa: CASGRPYEQYF

j_gene: TRBJ1-1
v_gene: TRBV19
d_gene: NA
abundance: NA
len: 14
CDR3nt: TGTGCCAGTAGTATATTACGGAGGAACACTGAAGCTTTCTTT
CDR3aa: CASSILRRNTEAFF

j_gene: TRBJ2-7
v_gene: TRBV5-1
d_gene: TRBD2
abundance: once
len: 14
CDR3nt: TGCGCCAGCAGCTTCGCGGGAGCGTCCTACGAGCAGTACTTC
CDR3aa: CASSFAGASYEQYF

j_gene: TRBJ1-4
v_gene: TRBV11-2
d_gene: NA
abundance: NA
len: 14
CDR3nt: TGTGCCAGCAGCTCGGGACAAGATAATGAAAAACTGTTTTTT
CDR3aa: CASSSGQDNEKLFF

j_gene: TRBJ1-2
v_gene: TRBV28
d_gene: NA
abundance: NA
len: 12
CDR3nt: TGTGCCAGCAGTTCCTCCTCGGATGGCTACACCTTC
CDR3aa: CASSSSSDGYTF

j_gene: TRBJ2-7
v_gene: TRBV4-3
d_gene: TRBD2
abundance: NA
len: 20
CDR3nt: TGCGCCAGCAGCCAAAAGTGGATCGGACAGGGGACTAGCGGGAGCTACGAGCAGTACTTC
CDR3aa: CASSQKWIGQGTSGSYEQYF

j_gene: TRBJ2-7
v_gene: TRBV5-1
d_gene: TRBD2
abundance: once
len: 15
CDR3nt: TGCGCCAGCAGCTTCTCTAGCGGGAGTTTGAACGAGCAGTACTTC
CDR3aa: CASSFSSGSLNEQYF

j_gene: TRBJ1-1
v_gene: TRBV7-2
d_gene: NA
abundance: NA
len: 15
CDR3nt: TGTGCCAGCAGCTTAGAGACAGGACTGAACACTGAAGCTTTCTTT
CDR3aa: CASSLETGLNTEAFF

j_gene: TRBJ2-5
v_gene: TRBV30
d_gene: NA
abundance: NA
len: 14
CDR3nt: TGTGCCTGGAGTGTATATCAGGGGGGCGAGACCCAGTACTTC
CDR3aa: CAWSVYQGGETQYF

j_gene: TRBJ1-4
v_gene: TRBV2
d_gene: TRBD1
abundance: NA
len: 14
CDR3nt: TGTGCCAGCATGAGGGGGACAGGGGGAGAAAAACTGTTTTTT
CDR3aa: CASMRGTGGEKLFF